The 15 T cell receptor beta chains in this list originate from one sample, sequenced in a study of graft-versus-host responses after intestinal transplantation. Using immunoSEQ multiplex PCR, the repertoire was profiled, and TCRdb retains in-frame clones only, with some absent. The repertoire consists of 20,000 to 25,000 clones, with roughly 44% occurring once and the leading ten covering about 1.3%. Investigators plated approximately 200,000 CFSE-labeled responder cells together with approximately 200,000 irradiated stimulator cells labeled with violet dye. Here the sequenced sample was alloreactive CD8+ T cells from a mixed lymphocyte reaction culture, taken before transplantation. The subset is: CFSE-low proliferating T cells sorted from roughly six-day pre-transplant mixed lymphocyte reaction (GvH or HvG direction). Receptor source: a human patient who was an organ donor for intestinal transplantation.

The chain joins TRBV7-9 to TRBJ1-2; D uncertain. Germline V gene sequence: CDR1 SEHNR, CDR2 FQNEAQ (reference sequence). The CDR3 sequence is 12 residues long. V was shortened by 0 bases and J by 8 bases, with 7 bases between the two germline ends. The CDR3 DNA reads as TGTGCCAGCAGCTTAGCGCGAGGGGGCTACACCTTC. This codes for CASSLARGGYTF.

The CDR3 region is CASSLGQSSQETQYF. In DNA, the CDR3 is TGTGCCAGCAGCTTAGGCCAAAGCAGCCAAGAGACCCAGTACTTC. The chain is built from TRBV13 and TRBJ2-5; D gene uncertain. Germline assignment: CDR1 PRHDT and CDR2 FYEKMQ (reference sequence). Trimming took 0 bases from V and 1 from J, leaving 9 bases between them. The CDR3 has 15 residues.

The chain is built from TRBV2 and TRBJ1-2; the match to TRBD1 covers 10 bases. Germline V gene lookup returns CDR1 SNHLY and CDR2 FYNNEI. Trimming took 8 bases from V and 7 from J; bases not matched to a gene: 10. The CDR3 contains 14 residues. CDR3 DNA sequence: TGTGCCAGCGACGGGACAGGGGTTAGTTTTGGCTACACCTTC. As protein: CASDGTGVSFGYTF.

The chain couples TRBV27 to TRBJ2-7; D unclear. The CDR3 runs 13 residues. Germline CDR1 is MNHEY and CDR2 is SMNVEV (reference sequence). The ends were cut back, 0 bases at V and 4 bases at J, with 7 bases in the middle. CDR3 sequence (DNA): TGTGCCAGCAGTTTATCAGCCGATTACGAGCAGTACTTC. It codes for CASSLSADYEQYF.

The J gene is TRBJ2-2, the V gene TRBV30, with D possibly TRBD1 on 5 matching bases. Per germline, CDR1 GTSNPN and CDR2 SVGIG (reference sequence). With 3 bases removed from V and 5 bases from J, the gap between germline ends came to 10 bases. This CDR3 is built from 13 residues. The CDR3 region has the DNA TGTGCCTGGAGCCCGACAGAAACCGGGGAGCTGTTTTTT. Its translation: CAWSPTETGELFF.

Details on this clone: A junction boundary mismatches the germline segment, possibly from a read error. The chain recombines TRBV5-6 with TRBJ1-1; a weak D match, TRBD1 (5 bases). This CDR3 spans 16 amino acids. Germline CDR1 is SGHDT and CDR2 is YYEEEE. The CDR3 sequence is CASSLDGGIWNAEAFF. DNA for the CDR3: TGTGCCAGCAGCTTGGACGGGGGTATATGGAACGCTGAAGCTTTCTTT.

The table lists this clone with a few counts. The chain uses TRBV5-1 and TRBJ2-3; 11 bases are shared with TRBD2. Germline V gene data show CDR1 as SGHRS and CDR2 as YFSETQ. Unmatched junction bases numbered 7, after V lost 4 bases and J lost 0 bases. The CDR3 extends over 17 amino acids. This chain's CDR3 is CASSRGTSGTSTDTQYF. The CDR3 coding sequence is TGCGCCAGCAGCCGCGGGACTAGCGGAACTAGCACAGATACGCAGTATTTT.

This clone showed up just a few times. V gene TRBV9 combines with J gene TRBJ1-5; D is ambiguous. V was shortened by 0 bases and J by 8 bases, with 6 bases between the two germline ends. Per the germline V gene, CDR1 is SGDLS and CDR2 is YYNGEE. There are 12 residues in the CDR3. As DNA, the CDR3 is TGTGCCAGCAGCGTAGTGTTGAAGCCCCAGCATTTT. Residues: CASSVVLKPQHF.

This chain joins TRBV9 and TRBJ2-3; TRBD2 aligns across 7 bases. V trimming: 0 bases; J trimming: 4 bases; junction bases outside the gene matches: 5. Germline V lookup: CDR1 SGDLS, CDR2 YYNGEE. The CDR3 has 15 amino acids. The CDR3 bases are TGTGCCAGCAGCGTAGGGGGGAGGGTCGCAGATACGCAGTATTTT. Protein: CASSVGGRVADTQYF.

This clone has a handful of counts. The sample holds other DNA sequences that translate to the same CDR3. V usage is TRBV29-1 and J usage is TRBJ2-1; D possibly corresponds to TRBD1 (7 bases). Germline loops: CDR1 SQVTM, CDR2 ANQGSEA. The V and J ends lost 6 bases and 2 bases respectively, with 14 bases between them. The CDR3 covers 14 residues. DNA of the CDR3: TGCAGCGTGGAGGGGCAGGGGGCCTACAATGAGCAGTTCTTC. It translates to CSVEGQGAYNEQFF.

A few counts support this clone. The V and J genes are TRBV21-1 and TRBJ2-7; the D call TRBD1 from the table was never checked on the DNA. TRBV21-1 is labeled a pseudogene. The CDR3 covers 13 residues. The DNA for the CDR3 is TGTGCCAGCAGCGCACAGGGGGCCTACGAGCAGTACTTC. Protein: CASSAQGAYEQYF.

The chain couples TRBV18 to TRBJ2-3; weak D call: TRBD2 (5 bases). Trimming took 2 bases from V and 2 from J, leaving 8 bases between them. The CDR3 runs to 14 residues. CDR1 is KGHSH, CDR2 LQKENI, per germline. The CDR3: CASSPAGSTDTQYF. In DNA form, the CDR3 reads TGTGCCAGCTCACCAGCGGGCTCCACAGATACGCAGTATTTT.

This rearrangement joins TRBV11-3 to TRBJ1-1; D may be TRBD1 (5 bases). CDR1 is SGHNT and CDR2 is YENEEA in the germline V gene. Trimming took 3 bases from V and 6 from J, leaving 11 bases between them. The CDR3 is 13 residues long. The DNA of the CDR3 is TGTGCCAGCAGCTTTCGGCAGGGAGCTGAAGCTTTCTTT. Translated, it gives CASSFRQGAEAFF.

The rearrangement joins TRBV27 to TRBJ1-6, with no clear D. From germline, CDR1 is MNHEY and CDR2 SMNVEV (reference sequence). This CDR3 region has 15 residues. Between the trimmed V and J ends, which lost 4 bases and 6 bases, there was a span of 13 bases. CDR3 residues: CASSSRGPPNSPLHF. CDR3 coding DNA: TGTGCCAGCAGTTCGCGGGGTCCTCCTAATTCACCCCTCCACTTT.

This clone was recorded a few times. The rearrangement links TRBV28 to TRBJ2-1; 10 nucleotides match TRBD2. There are 19 residues in the CDR3. Germline CDR1 reads MDHEN; CDR2 reads SYDVKM. J was trimmed by 1 base and V by 3 bases; bases with no gene match: 12. The CDR3 DNA follows: TGTGCCAGCAGTTTTCCGGCTAGCGGGAGACCCGGGTCCTACAATGAGCAGTTCTTC. Its translation is CASSFPASGRPGSYNEQFF.